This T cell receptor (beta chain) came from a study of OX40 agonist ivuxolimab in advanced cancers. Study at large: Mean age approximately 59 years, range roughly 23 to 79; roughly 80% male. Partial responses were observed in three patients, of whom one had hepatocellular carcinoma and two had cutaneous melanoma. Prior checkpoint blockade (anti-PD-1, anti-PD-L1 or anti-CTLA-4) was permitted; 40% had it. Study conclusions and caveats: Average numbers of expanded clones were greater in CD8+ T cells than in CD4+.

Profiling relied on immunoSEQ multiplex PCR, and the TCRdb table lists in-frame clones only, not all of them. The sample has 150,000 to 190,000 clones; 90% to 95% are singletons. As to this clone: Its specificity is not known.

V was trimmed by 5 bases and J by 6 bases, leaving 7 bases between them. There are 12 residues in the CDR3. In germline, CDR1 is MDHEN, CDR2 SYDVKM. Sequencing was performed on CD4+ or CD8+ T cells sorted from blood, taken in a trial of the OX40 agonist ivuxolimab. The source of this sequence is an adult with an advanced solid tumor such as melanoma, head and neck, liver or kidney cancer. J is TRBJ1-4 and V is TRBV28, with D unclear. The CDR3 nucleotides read TGTGCCAGCAGTCCTCTGGATGAAAAACTGTTTTTT. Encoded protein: CASSPLDEKLFF.